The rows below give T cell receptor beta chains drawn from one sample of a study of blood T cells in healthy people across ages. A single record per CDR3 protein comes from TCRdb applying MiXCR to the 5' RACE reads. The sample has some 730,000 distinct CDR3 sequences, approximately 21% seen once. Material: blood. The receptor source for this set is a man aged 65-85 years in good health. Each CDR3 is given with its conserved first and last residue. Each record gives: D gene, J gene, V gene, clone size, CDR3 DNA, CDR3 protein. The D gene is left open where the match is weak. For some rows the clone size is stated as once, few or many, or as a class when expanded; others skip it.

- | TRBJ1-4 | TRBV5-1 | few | TGCGCCAGCAGCTTGTCCTCTCACGGATCAACTAATGAAAAACTGTTTTTT | CASSLSSHGSTNEKLFF
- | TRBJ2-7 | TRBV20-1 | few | TGCAGTGCTAGAGGGGGGGCAAGAACTTCCTACGAGCAGTACTTC | CSARGGARTSYEQYF
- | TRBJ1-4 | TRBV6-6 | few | TGTGCCAGCAGTTACGGGTTCAGGCGTCTTGAAAAACTGTTTTTT | CASSYGFRRLEKLFF
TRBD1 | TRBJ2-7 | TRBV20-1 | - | TGCAGTGCTAGAGGGGACAGGGTTCCGGGCGAGCAGTACTTC | CSARGDRVPGEQYF
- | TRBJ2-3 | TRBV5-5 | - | TGTGCCAGCAGCTCACTACTAGCCCCAAGGTCGACGGATACGCAGTATTTT | CASSSLLAPRSTDTQYF
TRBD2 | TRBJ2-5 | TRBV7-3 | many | TGTGCCAGCAGCTTAAGAGCGGGAGTGAGAGAGACCCAGTACTTC | CASSLRAGVRETQYF
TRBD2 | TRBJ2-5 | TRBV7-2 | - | TGTGCCAGCAGCTTAGTGCAGGGAGGGACTGAGACCCAGTACTTC | CASSLVQGGTETQYF
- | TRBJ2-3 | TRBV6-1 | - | TGTGCCAGCAGTGAAGCAGGCGGTTCAGATACGCAGTATTTT | CASSEAGGSDTQYF
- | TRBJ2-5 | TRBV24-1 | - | TGTGCCACCAGTGATTTCCGAGTAGAGACCCAGTACTTC | CATSDFRVETQYF
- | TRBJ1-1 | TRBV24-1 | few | TGTGCCACCAGACAGGCCGTCTCTTCTGAAGCTTTCTTT | CATRQAVSSEAFF
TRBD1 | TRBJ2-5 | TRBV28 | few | TGTGCCAGCAGTTGGAGCCCAAATTCCGGGACAGAATTCGCTACGGAGACCCAGTACTTC | CASSWSPNSGTEFATETQYF
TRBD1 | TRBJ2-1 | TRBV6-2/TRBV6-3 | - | TGTGCCAGCAGTTACTCGTACAGGGGAGCTGATGAGCAGTTCTTC | CASSYSYRGADEQFF
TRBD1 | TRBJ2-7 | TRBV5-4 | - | TGTGCCAGCAGCTATTCCGGGACAGGGGCCGAGCAGTACTTC | CASSYSGTGAEQYF
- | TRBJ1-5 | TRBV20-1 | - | TGCAGTGCTGGTACAGGGTCCAACAATCAGCCCCAGCATTTT | CSAGTGSNNQPQHF
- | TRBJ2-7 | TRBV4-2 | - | TGTGCCAGCAGCCAAGAGGGCGGGGTTCCCTACGAGCAGTACTTC | CASSQEGGVPYEQYF
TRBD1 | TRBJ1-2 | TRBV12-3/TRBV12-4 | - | TGTGCCAGCAATCCCGGACAGGGAACTGTACGGTATGGCTACACCTTC | CASNPGQGTVRYGYTF
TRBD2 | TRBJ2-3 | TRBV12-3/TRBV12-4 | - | TGTGCCAGCAGGACTAGCGGGGGGGCCGTTGCAGATACGCAGTATTTT | CASRTSGGAVADTQYF
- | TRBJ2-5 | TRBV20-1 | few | TGCAGTGCTATACGAGGACAGCTCGGAGAGACCCAGTACTTC | CSAIRGQLGETQYF
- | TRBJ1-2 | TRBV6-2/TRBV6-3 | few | TGTGCCAGCAGTTACTTCGCAGGCGTCCCCTATGGCTACACCTTC | CASSYFAGVPYGYTF
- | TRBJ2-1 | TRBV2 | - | TGTGCCAGCAGCCAAACCACAGGAAATGAGCAGTTCTTC | CASSQTTGNEQFF
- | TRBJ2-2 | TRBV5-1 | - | TGCGCCAGCAACGAGGGGACCGGGGAGCTGTTTTTT | CASNEGTGELFF
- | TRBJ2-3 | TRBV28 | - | TGTGCCGGCAGTTTGGGGATCCCTACGCAGTATTTT | CAGSLGIPTQYF
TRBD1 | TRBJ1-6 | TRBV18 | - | TGTGCCAGCTCACCTACGACAGGGGAGTTTGGTTCACCCCTCCACTTT | CASSPTTGEFGSPLHF
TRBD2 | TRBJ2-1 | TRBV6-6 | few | TGTGCCAGCAGTCGGGCTAGCGGACTCAATGAGCAGTTCTTC | CASSRASGLNEQFF
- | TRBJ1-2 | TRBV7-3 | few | TGTGCCAGCAGCCGGGAACCAATTTCGACAGGTTATCCTAACTATGGCTACACCTTC | CASSREPISTGYPNYGYTF